A single sample is the source of the 31 T cell receptor beta chains below, sequenced in a study of blood T cell repertoires in COVID-19. TCRdb's table, derived via immunoSEQ multiplex PCR, lists solely in-frame clones and lacks some. The data hold about 300,000 clones, with 80% to 90% observed a single time. The specimen sequenced was PBMCs or T cells enriched from blood (not recorded which). The receptor source for this set is a man aged 30-40 years who had recovered from COVID-19.

This clone was recorded only once. This sequence joins TRBV11-3 and TRBJ2-1; possibly TRBD1 for D (5 bases). V gave up 2 bases and J gave up 3 bases, with 11 bases separating them. Germline V lookup: CDR1 SGHNT, CDR2 YENEEA. The CDR3 consists of 15 residues. The chain's CDR3 is CASSLITGFYNEQFF. The CDR3 bases are TGTGCCAGCAGCTTAATCACAGGCTTCTACAATGAGCAGTTCTTC.

This clone showed up just a few times. V and J are TRBV1 and TRBJ2-5; the table's D call, TRBD2, was not checked against the DNA. TRBV1 is flagged as a pseudogene. The length of the CDR3 is 16 residues. The CDR3 reads CTSSFLGAGPQETQYF. CDR3 bases: TGCACCAGCAGCTTCCTAGGAGCGGGGCCTCAAGAGACCCAGTACTTC.

The chain uses TRBV10-2 and TRBJ1-2; 8 bases match TRBD1. Looked up from germline, CDR1 is WSHSY and CDR2 is SAAADI. The CDR3 is made up of 16 amino acids. After removal of 6 bases from V and 4 bases from J, the junction contained 13 bases not matched to a gene. CDR3 amino acids: CASSDLTGAVRYGYTF. CDR3 coding DNA: TGCGCCAGCAGCGATTTGACAGGGGCGGTGCGCTATGGCTACACCTTC.

This clone was seen a handful of times. The chain has TRBV5-1 and TRBJ2-5; tentatively, D is TRBD2 (6 bases). V lost 4 bases and J 4 bases, leaving 8 bases between the germline ends. Germline V gene lookup returns CDR1 SGHRS and CDR2 YFSETQ. The CDR3 covers 12 residues. This CDR3 reads CASSPEGETQYF. CDR3 in DNA: TGCGCCAGCAGCCCGGAGGGAGAGACCCAGTACTTC.

In DNA, the CDR3 is TGTGCCAGCAGTTTATGGCGAATGGGCTATGAGCAGTTCTTC. Encoded protein: CASSLWRMGYEQFF. V usage is TRBV28 and J usage is TRBJ2-1; D is ambiguous. This CDR3 contains 14 residues. V was trimmed by 0 bases and J by 8 bases, leaving 11 bases between them. In germline, CDR1 is MDHEN, CDR2 SYDVKM.

This chain uses TRBV5-8 with TRBJ2-3; 7 bases fit TRBD2. J was trimmed by 1 base and V by 4 bases; bases with no gene match: 6. From germline, CDR1 is SGHTS and CDR2 YDEGEE. The CDR3 is 15 residues long. CDR3 nucleotide sequence: TGTGCCAGCAGCCCGAGCGGGACCCGCACAGATACGCAGTATTTT. Translating gives CASSPSGTRTDTQYF.

The chain employs TRBV27 and TRBJ2-7; D perhaps matches TRBD1 (5 bases). V shed 5 bases and J shed 5 bases, with 13 bases lying between them. Germline CDR1 and CDR2: MNHEY and SMNVEV (reference sequence). The CDR3 is made up of 13 amino acids. The CDR3 sequence: CASSPWGTDEQYF. CDR3 in DNA: TGTGCCAGCAGTCCCTGGGGCACCGACGAGCAGTACTTC.

The gene calls are TRBV14 and TRBJ1-3; 7 bases are shared with TRBD1. This CDR3 has 14 residues. V was pared by 8 bases and J by 4 bases, with 8 bases of the junction left unmatched. Germline V gene lookup returns CDR1 SGHDN and CDR2 FVKESK. The CDR3 coding sequence is TGTGCCAGCCCCCCCAGGGGGAGAGGAAACACCATATATTTT. Its translation is CASPPRGRGNTIYF. Based on the CDR3 plus reference TRBV14 and TRBJ1-3, the full variable domain is EAGVTQFPSHSVIEKGQTVTLRCDPISGHDNLYWYRRVMGKEIKFLLHFVKESKQDESGMPNNRFLAERTGGTYSTLKVQPAELEDSGVYFCASPPRGRGNTIYFGEGSWLTVV.

The rearrangement joins TRBV29-1 to TRBJ1-1, with D maybe TRBD1 (6 bases). With 4 bases removed from V and 6 bases from J, the gap between germline ends came to 9 bases. CDR1 SQVTM and CDR2 ANQGSEA come from the germline V gene. This CDR3 has 11 amino acids. This CDR3 reads CSVADSAEAFF. The CDR3 DNA follows: TGCAGCGTTGCGGACAGCGCTGAAGCTTTCTTT.

This chain connects TRBV28 to TRBJ1-3; perhaps TRBD1 as D (6 bases). V lost 5 bases and J lost 7, with 12 bases in between. CDR1 is MDHEN and CDR2 is SYDVKM in the germline V gene. This CDR3 is built from 13 residues. CDR3 protein: CASSTGHRNTIYF. The CDR3 nucleotides read TGTGCCAGCAGTACAGGGCATCGGAACACCATATATTTT.

The chain recombines TRBV10-2 with TRBJ1-2; TRBD1 matches 7 bases. Germline CDR1 WSHSY, CDR2 SAAADI. The V and J ends lost 7 bases and 8 bases, in that order; junction bases with no gene match: 10. This CDR3 contains 13 residues. The CDR3 protein is CASTRTGGEGYTF. The DNA for the CDR3 is TGCGCCAGCACTCGGACAGGAGGAGAGGGCTACACCTTC.

This clone has only one observation. The rearrangement uses TRBV9 and TRBJ2-1, with D possibly being TRBD1 (5 bases). From germline, CDR1 is SGDLS and CDR2 YYNGEE. The length of the CDR3 is 15 residues. Trimming pared 0 bases from V and 8 bases from J, leaving 15 bases between. CDR3 protein: CASSVGRTYWDEQFF. The CDR3 region has the DNA TGTGCCAGCAGCGTAGGACGGACATATTGGGATGAGCAGTTCTTC. Full variable domain (remainder filled in from reference TRBV9 and TRBJ2-1): DSGVTQTPKHLITATGQRVTLRCSPRSGDLSVYWYQQSLDQGLQFLIQYYNGEERAKGNILERFSAQQFPDLHSELNLSSLELGDSALYFCASSVGRTYWDEQFFGPGTRLTVL.

V usage is TRBV4-1 and J usage is TRBJ1-1; 9 bases line up with TRBD1. V was clipped by 8 bases and J by 1 base; unmatched bases: 11. CDR1 is MGHRA, CDR2 YSYEKL, per germline. This CDR3 comprises 16 residues. DNA for the CDR3: TGCGCCAGCTCATCTGGGGACAGGGCATCGAACACTGAAGCTTTCTTT. Encoded protein: CASSSGDRASNTEAFF.

The genes are TRBV28 and TRBJ1-5; 10 bases match TRBD1. Germline lookup yields CDR1 MDHEN and CDR2 SYDVKM. The CDR3 has 15 residues. Trimming cost V 4 bases and J 4 bases; bases outside gene matches: 4. The CDR3 DNA is TGTGCCAGCAGTTCAATGGGACAGGGGAATCAGCCCCAGCATTTT. This encodes CASSSMGQGNQPQHF.

The chain uses TRBV3-1 (or the pseudogene TRBV3-2) and TRBJ1-1; TRBD1 is a possible D gene (5 bases). The CDR3 runs 12 residues. Germline values: CDR1 LGHDT, CDR2 YNNKEL (reference sequence). The V and J ends lost 6 bases and 3 bases respectively, with 8 bases between them. The CDR3 coding sequence is TGTGCCAGCAGTCGGGGGTACACTGAAGCTTTCTTT. Its protein is CASSRGYTEAFF.

A remark on this clone: This sample includes further DNA sequences coding for the same CDR3. The rearrangement links TRBV19 to TRBJ1-1; D unclear. The CDR3 has 11 residues. The germline V gene encodes CDR1 LNHDA and CDR2 SQIVND (reference sequence). V dropped 6 bases and J dropped 1 base, with 3 bases sitting between them. CDR3 nucleotides: TGTGCCAGTAGACAGAACACTGAAGCTTTCTTT. Amino acids: CASRQNTEAFF.

Only one count was recorded for this clone. V usage is TRBV7-2 and J usage is TRBJ1-2; D is possibly TRBD1 (5 bases). The V and J ends lost 4 bases and 4 bases respectively, with 22 bases between them. This CDR3 has 17 amino acids. From germline, CDR1 is SGHTA and CDR2 FQGNSA. The CDR3 DNA follows: TGTGCCAGCAGCTATAGGGGCGGTGTACGGACCTCCTATGGCTACACCTTC. It encodes CASSYRGGVRTSYGYTF.

The chain recombines TRBV5-8 with TRBJ1-4; D not certain. V was shortened by 4 bases and J by 2 bases, with 12 bases between the two germline ends. CDR1 SGHTS and CDR2 YDEGEE come from the germline V gene. CDR3 length: 15 residues. CDR3 sequence reads: CASSPGIPTNEKLFF. The CDR3 DNA reads as TGTGCCAGCAGCCCCGGGATACCGACTAATGAAAAACTGTTTTTT.

The gene calls are TRBV19 and TRBJ1-1, with 8 bases fitting TRBD1. Trimming took 4 bases from V and 1 from J; bases not matched to a gene: 2. The germline gives CDR1 LNHDA, CDR2 SQIVND (reference sequence). The CDR3 is made up of 14 amino acids. This CDR3 reads CASSTGGGNTEAFF. The CDR3 DNA follows: TGTGCCAGTAGTACAGGGGGCGGGAACACTGAAGCTTTCTTT.

The V gene is TRBV18, the J gene TRBJ1-3, with 7 bases fitting TRBD1. Trimming removed 6 bases from V and 0 bases from J; junction bases left unmatched: 11. Germline CDR1 and CDR2: KGHSH and LQKENI. The CDR3 sequence is 17 residues long. CDR3 sequence reads: CASSLLGGQTSGNTIYF. Here the CDR3 DNA reads TGTGCCAGCTCCCTTCTTGGGGGACAGACCTCTGGAAACACCATATATTTT.

This chain joins TRBV7-8 and TRBJ1-5; weak D call: TRBD1 (5 bases). CDR1 SGHVS and CDR2 FQNEAQ come from the germline V gene. There are 14 residues in the CDR3. V lost 5 bases, J lost 0 bases, and 8 bases lay in between. This CDR3 reads CASSLTDSNQPQHF. The CDR3 coding sequence is TGTGCCAGCAGCCTGACAGATAGCAATCAGCCCCAGCATTTT.

The CDR3 region is CASSHSVLAGGPSTDTQYF. CDR3 in DNA: TGTGCCAGCAGCCATTCGGTGCTAGCGGGAGGGCCAAGCACAGATACGCAGTATTTT. This rearrangement joins TRBV5-8 to TRBJ2-3; 12 nucleotides align to TRBD2. J lost 0 bases, V lost 4 bases, and 12 bases had no gene match. The CDR3 loop spans 19 amino acids. Germline-derived CDR1 and CDR2 are SGHTS and YDEGEE.

V gene TRBV6-5 combines with J gene TRBJ1-1, with no clear D. In germline, CDR1 is MNHEY, CDR2 SVGAGI. V shed 0 bases and J shed 7 bases, with 12 bases lying between them. The CDR3 totals 14 residues. As DNA, the CDR3 is TGTGCCAGCAGTTACTCGGTCCCAGGCCTTGAAGCTTTCTTT. Amino acids: CASSYSVPGLEAFF.

The CDR3 bases are TGCGTGGGCGATGGCTACACCTTC. Translation: CVGDGYTF. The genes are TRBV20-1 and TRBJ1-2; no definite D call. This CDR3 contains 8 residues. Germline values: CDR1 DFQATT, CDR2 SNEGSKA (reference sequence).

The V gene is TRBV5-1, the J gene TRBJ2-3; 15 nucleotides agree with TRBD2. The CDR3 is 17 amino acids. Germline loops: CDR1 SGHRS, CDR2 YFSETQ. Trimming at V came to 4 bases and at J to 4 bases, leaving 7 bases not matched to a gene. DNA for the CDR3: TGCGCCAGCAGCAACGGACTAGCGGGAGGGATCTCAGATACGCAGTATTTT. This translates into CASSNGLAGGISDTQYF.

The chain has TRBV14 and TRBJ1-4; no reliable D call. The germline gives CDR1 SGHDN, CDR2 FVKESK. The CDR3 runs to 17 residues. V was clipped by 0 bases and J by 7 bases, with 18 bases between them. The CDR3 spells CASSQDLFWGGGEKLFF. The DNA for the CDR3 is TGTGCCAGCAGCCAAGATCTTTTCTGGGGAGGCGGTGAAAAACTGTTTTTT.

A word on this clone: Other DNA sequences of this sample code for an identical CDR3. This chain joins TRBV4-1 and TRBJ1-5, with 9 nucleotides matching TRBD1. Germline CDR1 MGHRA, CDR2 YSYEKL. The CDR3 loop spans 15 amino acids. With 3 bases clipped from V and 3 bases from J, the junction kept 3 bases outside the gene matches. Written as DNA, the CDR3 is TGCGCCAGCAGCCAGGGACAGGGCTCCAATCAGCCCCAGCATTTT. Amino acid sequence: CASSQGQGSNQPQHF.

The rearrangement uses TRBV5-1 and TRBJ1-1; the match to TRBD1 covers 12 bases. J lost 2 bases, V lost 0 bases, and 5 bases had no gene match. CDR1 and CDR2 from the germline V gene are SGHRS and YFSETQ. The CDR3 has 17 residues. CDR3: CASSLAPGTGGNTEAFF. The CDR3 region has the DNA TGCGCCAGCAGCTTGGCGCCGGGGACAGGGGGCAACACTGAAGCTTTCTTT.

This chain uses TRBV11-3 with TRBJ1-4, with D possibly being TRBD1 (6 bases). This CDR3 has 15 amino acids. The V gene's germline CDR1 is SGHNT and CDR2 YENEEA. The V end was cut by 1 base, the J end by 8 bases, with 14 bases between. CDR3 sequence (DNA): TGTGCCAGCAGCTTAGCGGGCAGGGGTGGCGAAAAACTGTTTTTT. It translates to CASSLAGRGGEKLFF.

V is TRBV4-1 and J is TRBJ2-2; weak D call: TRBD2 (6 bases). The CDR3 contains 12 residues. The germline V and J ends were trimmed by 3 bases and 8 bases, with 7 bases remaining between them. The germline gives CDR1 MGHRA, CDR2 YSYEKL. The CDR3 nucleotides are TGCGCCAGCAGCCACGGGAGTGGGGAGCTGTTTTTT. Translating gives CASSHGSGELFF.

The CDR3 reads CASSEALSYEQYF. CDR3 nucleotide sequence: TGTGCCAGCAGTGAAGCCCTCTCCTACGAGCAGTACTTC. V usage is TRBV2 and J usage is TRBJ2-7; D unresolved. Germline V gene data show CDR1 as SNHLY and CDR2 as FYNNEI. The V end lost 0 bases, the J end lost 0 bases, and 3 bases lay between the germline ends. This CDR3 spans 13 amino acids.